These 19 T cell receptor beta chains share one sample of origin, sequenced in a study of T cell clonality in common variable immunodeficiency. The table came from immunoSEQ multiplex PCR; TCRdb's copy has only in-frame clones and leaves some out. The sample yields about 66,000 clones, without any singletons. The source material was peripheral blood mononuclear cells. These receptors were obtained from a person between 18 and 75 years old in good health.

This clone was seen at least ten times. Incomplete CDR3 DNA: TGTGCCAGCAGCTTAGGACGGGATGGC. Amino acids: CASSLGRDG. The CDR3 as a whole reads CASSLGRDGYTF. This rearrangement joins TRBV7-8 to TRBJ1-2; D is undetermined. The CDR3 end lies 3 residues beyond the end of the read and is filled in from the germline J gene. Germline V CDR1 and CDR2: SGHVS, FQNEAQ. The V end was cut by 1 base, the J end by 6 bases, with 6 bases between. This CDR3 contains 12 residues. The entire variable domain, with the rest obtained from reference TRBV7-8 and TRBJ1-2, is as follows: GAGVSQSPRYKVAKRGQDVALRCDPISGHVSLFWYQQALGQGPEFLTYFQNEAQLDKSGLPSDRFFAERPEGSVSTLKIQRTQQEDSAVYLCASSLGRDGYTFGSGTRLTVV.

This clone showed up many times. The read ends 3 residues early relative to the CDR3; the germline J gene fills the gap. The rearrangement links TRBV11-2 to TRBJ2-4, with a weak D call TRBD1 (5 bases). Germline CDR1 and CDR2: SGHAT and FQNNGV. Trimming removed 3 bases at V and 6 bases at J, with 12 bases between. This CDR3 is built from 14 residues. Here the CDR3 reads CASSFGQGGNIQYF. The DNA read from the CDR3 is TGTGCCAGCAGCTTTGGGCAGGGTGGAAACATT.

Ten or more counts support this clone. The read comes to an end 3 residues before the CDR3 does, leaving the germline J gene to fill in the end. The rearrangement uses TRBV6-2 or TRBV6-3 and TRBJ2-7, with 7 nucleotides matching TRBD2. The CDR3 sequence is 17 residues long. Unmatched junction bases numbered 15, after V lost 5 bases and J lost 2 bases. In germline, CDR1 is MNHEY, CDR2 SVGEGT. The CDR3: CASSNNLLASDAYEQYF. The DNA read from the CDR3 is TGTGCCAGCAGTAACAACTTACTAGCGTCGGACGCCTACGAG.

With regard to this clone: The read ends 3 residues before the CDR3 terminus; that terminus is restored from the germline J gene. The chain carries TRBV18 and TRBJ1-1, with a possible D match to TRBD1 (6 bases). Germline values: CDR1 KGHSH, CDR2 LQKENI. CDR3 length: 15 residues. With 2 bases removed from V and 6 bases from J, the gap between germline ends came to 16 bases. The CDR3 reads CASSPVRGGVSEAFF. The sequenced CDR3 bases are TGTGCCAGCTCACCAGTAAGGGGGGGAGTATCTGAA.

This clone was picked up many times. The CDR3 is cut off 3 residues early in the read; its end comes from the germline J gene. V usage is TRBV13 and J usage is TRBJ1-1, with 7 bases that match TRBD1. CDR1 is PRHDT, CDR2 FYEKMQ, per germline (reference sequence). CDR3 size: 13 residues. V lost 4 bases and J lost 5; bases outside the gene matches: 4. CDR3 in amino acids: CASSYTGVTEAFF. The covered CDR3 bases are TGTGCCAGCAGCTACACAGGGGTTACTGAA.

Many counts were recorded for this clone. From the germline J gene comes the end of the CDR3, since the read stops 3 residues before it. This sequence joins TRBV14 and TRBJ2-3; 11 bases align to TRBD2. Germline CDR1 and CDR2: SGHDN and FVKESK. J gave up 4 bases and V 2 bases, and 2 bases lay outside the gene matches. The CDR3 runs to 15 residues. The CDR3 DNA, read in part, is TGTGCCAGCAGCCAACTAGCGGGAGGAGCAGATACG. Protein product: CASSQLAGGADT. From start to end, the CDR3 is CASSQLAGGADTQYF.

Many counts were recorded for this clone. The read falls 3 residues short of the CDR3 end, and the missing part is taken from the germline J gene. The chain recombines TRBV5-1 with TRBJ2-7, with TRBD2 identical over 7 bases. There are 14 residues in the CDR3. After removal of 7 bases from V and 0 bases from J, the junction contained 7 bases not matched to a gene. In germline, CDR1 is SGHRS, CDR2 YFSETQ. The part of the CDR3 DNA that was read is TGCGCCAGCGGGAGGGACTCTAGCTCCTACGAG. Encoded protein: CASGRDSSSYE. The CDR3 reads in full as CASGRDSSSYEQYF.

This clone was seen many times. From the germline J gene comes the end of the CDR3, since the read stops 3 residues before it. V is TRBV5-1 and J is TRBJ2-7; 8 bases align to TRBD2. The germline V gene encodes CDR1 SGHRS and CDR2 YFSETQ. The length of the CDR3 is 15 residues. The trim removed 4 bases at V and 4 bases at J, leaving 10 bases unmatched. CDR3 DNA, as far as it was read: TGCGCCAGCAGCCTCTCGGCGGGAGGCCCTTACGAG. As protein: CASSLSAGGPYE. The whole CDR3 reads CASSLSAGGPYEQYF. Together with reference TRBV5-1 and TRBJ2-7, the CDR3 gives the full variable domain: KAGVTQTPRYLIKTRGQQVTLSCSPISGHRSVSWYQQTPGQGLQFLFEYFSETQRNKGNFPGRFSGRQFSNSRSEMNVSTLELGDSALYLCASSLSAGGPYEQYFGPGTRLTVT.

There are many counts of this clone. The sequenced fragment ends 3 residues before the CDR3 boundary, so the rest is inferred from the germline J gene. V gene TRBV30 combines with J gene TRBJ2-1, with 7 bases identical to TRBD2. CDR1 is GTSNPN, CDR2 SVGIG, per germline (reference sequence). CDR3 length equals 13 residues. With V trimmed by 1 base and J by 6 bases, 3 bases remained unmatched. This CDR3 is CAWSGGSLNEQFF. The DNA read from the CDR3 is TGTGCCTGGAGTGGCGGGAGTCTCAATGAG.

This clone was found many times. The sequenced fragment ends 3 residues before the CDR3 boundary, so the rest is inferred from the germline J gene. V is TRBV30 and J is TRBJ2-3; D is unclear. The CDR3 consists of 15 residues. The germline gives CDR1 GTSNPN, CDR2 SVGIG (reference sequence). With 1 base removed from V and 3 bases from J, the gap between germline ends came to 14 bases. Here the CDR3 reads CAWSGRRLSTDTQYF. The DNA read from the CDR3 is TGTGCCTGGAGTGGTCGTAGATTGAGTACAGATACG.

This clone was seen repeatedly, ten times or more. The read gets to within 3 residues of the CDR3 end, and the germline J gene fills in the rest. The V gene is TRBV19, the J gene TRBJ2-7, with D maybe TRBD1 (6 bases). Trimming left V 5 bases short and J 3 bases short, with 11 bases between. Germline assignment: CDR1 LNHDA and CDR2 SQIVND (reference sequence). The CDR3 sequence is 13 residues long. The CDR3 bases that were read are TGTGCCAGTAGTCCCCACAGGGACTACGAG. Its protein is CASSPHRDYE. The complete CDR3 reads CASSPHRDYEQYF.

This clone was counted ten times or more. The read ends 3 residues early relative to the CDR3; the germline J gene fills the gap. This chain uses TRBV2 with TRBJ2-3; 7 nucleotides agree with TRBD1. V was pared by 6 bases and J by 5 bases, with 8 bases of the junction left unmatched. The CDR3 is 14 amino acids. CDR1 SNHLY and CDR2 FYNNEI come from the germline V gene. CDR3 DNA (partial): TGTGCCAGCAGCGGGGACAGAGGGAAAGATACG. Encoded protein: CASSGDRGKDT. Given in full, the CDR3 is CASSGDRGKDTQYF.

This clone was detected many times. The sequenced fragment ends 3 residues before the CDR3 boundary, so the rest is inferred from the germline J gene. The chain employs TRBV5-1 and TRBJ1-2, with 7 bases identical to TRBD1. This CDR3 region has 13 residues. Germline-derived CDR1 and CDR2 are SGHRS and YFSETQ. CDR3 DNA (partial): TGCGCCAGCAGGATCCGACAGGGTGAAGGC. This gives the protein CASRIRQGEG. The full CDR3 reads CASRIRQGEGYTF.

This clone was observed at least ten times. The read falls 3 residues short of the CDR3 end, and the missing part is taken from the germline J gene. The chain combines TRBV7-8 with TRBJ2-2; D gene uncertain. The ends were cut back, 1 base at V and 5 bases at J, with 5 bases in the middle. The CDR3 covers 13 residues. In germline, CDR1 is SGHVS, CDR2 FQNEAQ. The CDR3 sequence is CASSLVPTGELFF. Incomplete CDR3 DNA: TGTGCCAGCAGCTTAGTTCCAACCGGGGAG.

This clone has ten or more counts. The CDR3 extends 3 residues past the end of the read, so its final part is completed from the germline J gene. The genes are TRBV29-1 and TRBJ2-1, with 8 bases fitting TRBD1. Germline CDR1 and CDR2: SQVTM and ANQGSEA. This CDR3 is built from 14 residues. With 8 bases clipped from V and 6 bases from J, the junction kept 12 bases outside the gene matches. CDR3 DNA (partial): TGCAGCTCCGCCGGGACAGGAGGACTCAATGAG. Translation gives CSSAGTGGLNE. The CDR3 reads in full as CSSAGTGGLNEQFF.

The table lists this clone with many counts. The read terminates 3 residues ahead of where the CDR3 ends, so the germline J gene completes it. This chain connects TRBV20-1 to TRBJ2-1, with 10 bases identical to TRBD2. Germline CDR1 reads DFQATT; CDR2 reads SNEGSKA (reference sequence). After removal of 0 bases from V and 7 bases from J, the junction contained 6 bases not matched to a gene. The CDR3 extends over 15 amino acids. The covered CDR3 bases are TGCAGTGCTAGAGATTTCCTAGCGGGAGTGAATGAG. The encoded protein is CSARDFLAGVNE. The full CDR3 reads CSARDFLAGVNEQFF.

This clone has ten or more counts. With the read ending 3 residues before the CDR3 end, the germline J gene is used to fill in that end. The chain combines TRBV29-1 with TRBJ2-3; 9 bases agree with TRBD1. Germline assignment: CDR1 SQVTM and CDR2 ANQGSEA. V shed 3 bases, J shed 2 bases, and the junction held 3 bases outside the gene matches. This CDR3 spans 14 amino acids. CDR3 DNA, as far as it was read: TGCAGCGTTGACGGACAGGGGAACACAGATACG. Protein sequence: CSVDGQGNTDT. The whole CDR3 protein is CSVDGQGNTDTQYF.

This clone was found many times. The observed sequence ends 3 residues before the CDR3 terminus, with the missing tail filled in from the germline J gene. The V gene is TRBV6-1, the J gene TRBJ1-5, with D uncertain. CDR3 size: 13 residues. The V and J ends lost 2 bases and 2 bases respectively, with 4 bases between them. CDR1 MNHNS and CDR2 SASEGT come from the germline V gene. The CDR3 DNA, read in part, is TGTGCCAGCAGTGAATCTCGCAATCAGCCC. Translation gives CASSESRNQP. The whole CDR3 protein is CASSESRNQPQHF.

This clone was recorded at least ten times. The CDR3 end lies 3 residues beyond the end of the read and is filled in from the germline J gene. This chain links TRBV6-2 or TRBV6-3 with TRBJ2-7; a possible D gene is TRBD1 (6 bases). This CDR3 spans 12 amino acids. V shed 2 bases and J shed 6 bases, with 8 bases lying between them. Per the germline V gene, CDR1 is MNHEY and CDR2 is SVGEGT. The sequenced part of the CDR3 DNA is TGTGCCAGCAGTTACATAGGGGGCGAG. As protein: CASSYIGGE. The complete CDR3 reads CASSYIGGEQYF.